These 26 T cell receptor beta chains were all obtained from the same sample, sequenced in a study of glioma-infiltrating T cells after dendritic cell vaccination. The protocol was immunoSEQ multiplex PCR, while the TCRdb copy is restricted to in-frame clones and leaves out a portion. The sample yields about 73,000 clones, roughly four fifths seen once. Source: blood, taken before dendritic cell vaccination. These receptors were obtained from a human donor with glioblastoma.

The chain recombines TRBV7-9 with TRBJ1-1; 8 bases are a match to TRBD1. The CDR3 spans 16 residues. The ends lost 1 base at V and 0 bases at J; junction bases unmatched: 4. Germline loops: CDR1 SEHNR, CDR2 FQNEAQ (reference sequence). As DNA, the CDR3 is TGTGCCAGCAGCTTAGGGACAGGGTCTTTGAACACTGAAGCTTTCTTT. This encodes CASSLGTGSLNTEAFF.

The V and J genes are TRBV29-1 and TRBJ2-3; 8 bases match TRBD2. J was trimmed by 5 bases and V by 4 bases; bases with no gene match: 2. CDR3 length: 12 residues. Germline CDR1 is SQVTM and CDR2 is ANQGSEA. The CDR3 here is CSVGLAGDTQYF. The DNA for the CDR3 is TGCAGCGTTGGTCTAGCGGGAGATACGCAGTATTTT.

The chain couples TRBV23-1 to TRBJ1-4; D possibly corresponds to TRBD1 (6 bases). TRBV23-1 is annotated as an ORF whose role is uncertain. The CDR3 has 16 residues. V was trimmed by 5 bases and J by 7 bases, leaving 20 bases between them. The CDR3 protein is CASSSSTNRASEKLFF. Written as DNA, the CDR3 is TGCGCCAGCAGTTCCTCAACCAACAGGGCGAGTGAAAAACTGTTTTTT.

The V call is TRBV5-8, the J call TRBJ2-1, with 7 bases matching TRBD2. The CDR3 extends over 15 amino acids. Unmatched junction bases numbered 4, after V lost 3 bases and J lost 1 base. The germline CDR1 and CDR2 sequences are SGHTS and YDEGEE. CDR3 sequence reads: CASSSSGISYNEQFF. The CDR3 DNA reads TGTGCCAGCAGCTCAAGCGGGATTTCCTACAATGAGCAGTTCTTC.

The chain carries TRBV11-2 and TRBJ2-7; D possibly corresponds to TRBD1 (5 bases). Trimming took off 0 bases at V and 5 bases at J, with 11 bases between the two ends. The CDR3 is 14 residues long. The germline CDR1 and CDR2 sequences are SGHAT and FQNNGV. This CDR3 is CASSLDRRGHEQYF. The CDR3 bases are TGTGCCAGCAGCTTAGACAGAAGGGGCCACGAGCAGTACTTC.

This clone was seen once. The chain carries TRBV14 and TRBJ2-1; maybe TRBD1 (5 bases). V shed 2 bases and J shed 9 bases, with 17 bases lying between them. The CDR3 extends over 15 amino acids. Germline lookup yields CDR1 SGHDN and CDR2 FVKESK. The DNA of the CDR3 is TGTGCCAGCAGCCAAAGCTCTACAGGATTCGGTGAGCAGTTCTTC. Residues: CASSQSSTGFGEQFF. The full variable domain, its missing parts supplied by reference TRBV14 and TRBJ2-1, is EAGVTQFPSHSVIEKGQTVTLRCDPISGHDNLYWYRRVMGKEIKFLLHFVKESKQDESGMPNNRFLAERTGGTYSTLKVQPAELEDSGVYFCASSQSSTGFGEQFFGPGTRLTVL.

The chain recombines TRBV9 with TRBJ2-7, with 9 bases identical to TRBD1. This CDR3 is built from 19 residues. CDR1 SGDLS and CDR2 YYNGEE come from the germline V gene. Unmatched junction bases numbered 19, after V lost 0 bases and J lost 6 bases. In DNA form, the CDR3 reads TGTGCCAGCAGCGTAGCCCCAGGGACAGGGAGGCGATTGTTAGGCGAGCAGTACTTC. As protein: CASSVAPGTGRRLLGEQYF.

The chain couples TRBV19 to TRBJ1-1, with D perhaps matching TRBD1 (6 bases). Trimming left V 2 bases short and J 0 bases short, with 7 bases between. Germline assignment: CDR1 LNHDA and CDR2 SQIVND (reference sequence). The length of the CDR3 is 14 residues. The CDR3 loop is CASSITGMNTEAFF. The DNA of the CDR3 is TGTGCCAGTAGTATAACAGGGATGAACACTGAAGCTTTCTTT.

This chain joins TRBV6-1 and TRBJ1-2, with TRBD1 identical over 7 bases. Germline CDR1 is MNHNS and CDR2 is SASEGT. With V trimmed by 6 bases and J by 12 bases, 13 bases remained unmatched. The CDR3 is made up of 13 amino acids. The CDR3 is CASSIGQAPGNTF. In DNA form, the CDR3 reads TGTGCCAGCAGCATCGGACAGGCCCCCGGAAACACCTTC.

The chain uses TRBV2 and TRBJ1-4, with D unclear. The CDR3 is 11 residues long. Germline CDR1 reads SNHLY; CDR2 reads FYNNEI. Between the trimmed V and J ends, which lost 1 base and 13 bases, there was a span of 7 bases. The CDR3 loop is CASSEVGSLFF. For the CDR3, the DNA is TGTGCCAGCAGTGAAGTGGGCTCACTGTTTTTT.

J is TRBJ1-1 and V is TRBV19, with 8 bases identical to TRBD1. V lost 2 bases and J lost 1; bases outside the gene matches: 9. Germline values: CDR1 LNHDA, CDR2 SQIVND (reference sequence). This CDR3 has 17 amino acids. CDR3 coding DNA: TGTGCCAGTAGTATAACTGGACAGGGCCAGGGGAACACTGAAGCTTTCTTT. Translating it yields CASSITGQGQGNTEAFF.

The chain couples TRBV5-4 to TRBJ2-5, with TRBD2 as a possible D gene (6 bases). The CDR3 extends over 15 amino acids. Germline V lookup: CDR1 SGHNT, CDR2 YYREEE (reference sequence). V lost 1 base and J 5 bases, leaving 15 bases between the germline ends. The chain's CDR3 is CASSLRQGGRETQYF. In DNA form, the CDR3 reads TGTGCCAGCAGCTTGCGCCAGGGAGGTCGGGAGACCCAGTACTTC.

V gene TRBV7-8 combines with J gene TRBJ2-3; D may be TRBD1 (5 bases). This CDR3 is 18 amino acids long. Germline CDR1 is SGHVS and CDR2 is FQNEAQ. V was pared by 3 bases and J by 2 bases, with 21 bases between. The CDR3 nucleotides are TGTGCCAGCAGCTTGGGGCAGTTCAGTCCAGTAACCACAGATACGCAGTATTTT. The encoded protein is CASSLGQFSPVTTDTQYF.

J is TRBJ1-1 and V is TRBV6-6; perhaps TRBD1 as D (5 bases). This CDR3 is 14 amino acids long. Germline CDR1 is MNHNY and CDR2 is SVGAGI (reference sequence). V was clipped by 4 bases and J by 6 bases, with 15 bases between them. In DNA, the CDR3 is TGTGCCAGCAGTTCCCAGCGGGGGTTGGCTGAAGCTTTCTTT. This codes for CASSSQRGLAEAFF.

The V and J genes are TRBV5-1 and TRBJ2-1, with 9 bases fitting TRBD2. Germline assignment: CDR1 SGHRS and CDR2 YFSETQ. With V trimmed by 4 bases and J by 4 bases, 9 bases remained unmatched. The length of the CDR3 is 16 residues. In DNA form, the CDR3 reads TGCGCCAGCAGCCCGGAAGCGGGAGGCGAATACAATGAGCAGTTCTTC. This translates into CASSPEAGGEYNEQFF.

The rearrangement links TRBV11-3 to TRBJ1-3; tentatively, D is TRBD1 (5 bases). CDR1 and CDR2 from the germline V gene are SGHNT and YENEEA. The CDR3 is made up of 15 amino acids. Trimming left V 1 base short and J 1 base short, with 8 bases between. Written as DNA, the CDR3 is TGTGCCAGCAGCTTAGGACGGGGGTCTGGAAACACCATATATTTT. It specifies CASSLGRGSGNTIYF.

A few counts support this clone. The gene calls are TRBV27 and TRBJ1-5; no clear D gene. Trimming stripped 3 bases from V and 8 bases from J, with 11 bases between. The CDR3 covers 13 residues. CDR1 and CDR2 (germline): MNHEY, SMNVEV (reference sequence). CDR3 loop: CASSFQDQEPQHF. The CDR3 DNA sequence: TGTGCCAGCAGTTTCCAAGATCAGGAGCCCCAGCATTTT.

This clone was seen a single time. V gene TRBV2 combines with J gene TRBJ1-1; TRBD1 aligns across 7 bases. Germline V gene sequence: CDR1 SNHLY, CDR2 FYNNEI. V shed 6 bases and J 10 bases; nucleotides not matched to a gene: 17. The CDR3 runs 15 residues. The CDR3 coding sequence is TGTGCCAGCAGGGCTGACGAATACGCAGGGACAGTAGCTTTCTTT. Encoded protein: CASRADEYAGTVAFF.

This chain connects TRBV7-9 to TRBJ1-2; TRBD1 agrees at 8 bases. V dropped 1 base and J dropped 4; count of bases not matched to a gene: 11. This CDR3 spans 17 amino acids. The germline CDR1 and CDR2 sequences are SEHNR and FQNEAQ (reference sequence). CDR3 sequence: CASSLGWQGATSYGYTF. The CDR3 bases are TGTGCCAGCAGCTTAGGTTGGCAGGGGGCTACCTCCTATGGCTACACCTTC. The variable domain in full, completed from reference TRBV7-9 and TRBJ1-2, reads DTGVSQNPRHKITKRGQNVTFRCDPISEHNRLYWYRQTLGQGPEFLTYFQNEAQLEKSRLLSDRFSAERPKGSFSTLEIQRTEQGDSAMYLCASSLGWQGATSYGYTFGSGTRLTVV.

This clone was picked up one time. The V gene is TRBV7-3, the J gene TRBJ2-6; 8 positions agree with TRBD1. V dropped 5 bases and J dropped 2; count of bases not matched to a gene: 5. CDR3 length: 16 amino acids. Germline V lookup: CDR1 SGHTA, CDR2 FQGTGA. CDR3 sequence (DNA): TGTGCCAGCAGCGCAACAGGGGGGACTGGGGCCAACGTCCTGACTTTC. Protein: CASSATGGTGANVLTF.

In this sample, this clone turned up once. The rearrangement links TRBV6-1 to TRBJ1-1; D possibly corresponds to TRBD1 (5 bases). Trimming took off 6 bases at V and 0 bases at J, with 14 bases between the two ends. CDR3 size: 15 residues. CDR1 MNHNS and CDR2 SASEGT come from the germline V gene. The CDR3 bases are TGTGCCAGCAGGGCCCGACAGAAGCTGAACACTGAAGCTTTCTTT. Translating it yields CASRARQKLNTEAFF.

This clone was observed a handful of times. The rearrangement links TRBV19 to TRBJ1-1, with D perhaps TRBD1 (6 bases). V was trimmed by 8 bases and J by 5 bases, leaving 24 bases between them. Germline V gene sequence: CDR1 LNHDA, CDR2 SQIVND (reference sequence). The CDR3 is made up of 16 amino acids. The CDR3 region has the DNA TGTGCCAGTCCTCCCGGGGGGCTGGGCGAAGGTACTGAAGCTTTCTTT. This sequence encodes CASPPGGLGEGTEAFF.

J is TRBJ2-5 and V is TRBV5-1; 10 bases agree with TRBD1. The J call is doubtful: the DNA matches TRBJ2-7 better. This CDR3 has 15 residues. Germline-derived CDR1 and CDR2 are SGHRS and YFSETQ. CDR3 sequence (DNA): TGCGCCAGCAGCTTGGAGGGGGACAGGGGAAGCGAGCAGTACTTC. Encoded protein: CASSLEGDRGSEQYF.

The rearrangement links TRBV30 to TRBJ2-1; D is possibly TRBD2 (6 bases). This CDR3 is 11 amino acids long. V was trimmed by 4 bases and J by 9 bases, leaving 10 bases between them. CDR1 is GTSNPN and CDR2 is SVGIG in the germline V gene (reference sequence). CDR3 sequence (DNA): TGTGCCTGGACGGGTAGCGGTGAGCAGTTCTTC. Protein: CAWTGSGEQFF. Looking up the rest from reference TRBV30 and TRBJ2-1 gives the full variable domain: SQTIHQWPATLVQPVGSPLSLECTVEGTSNPNLYWYRQAAGRGLQLLFYSVGIGQISSEVPQNLSASRPQDRQFILSSKKLLLSDSGFYLCAWTGSGEQFFGPGTRLTVL.

The rearrangement links TRBV18 to TRBJ2-5, with TRBD2 matching 9 bases. Germline CDR1 is KGHSH and CDR2 is LQKENI. The J segment lost 2 bases and the V segment lost 3 bases, leaving 4 bases of the junction unmatched. CDR3 length: 15 residues. The CDR3 spells CASSPGLAKQETQYF. DNA for the CDR3: TGTGCCAGCTCACCGGGACTAGCAAAACAAGAGACCCAGTACTTC.

The chain uses TRBV4-2 and TRBJ1-5; D is possibly TRBD1 (5 bases). Germline CDR1 is LGHNA and CDR2 is YNFKEQ. CDR3 size: 16 residues. Trimming removed 0 bases from V and 1 base from J, with 10 bases in between. CDR3 in DNA: TGTGCCAGCAGCCAAGATCTCAGGGTCAGCAATCAGCCCCAGCATTTT. Residues: CASSQDLRVSNQPQHF.